Below are 27 T cell receptor beta chains sequenced from a single sample in a study of PD-1 blockade in classical Hodgkin lymphoma. TCRdb's table, derived via immunoSEQ multiplex PCR, lists solely in-frame clones and lacks some. The sample shows about 94,000 clones, roughly nine tenths of them seen only once. Every patient experienced relapse after autologous stem cell transplantation, and brentuximab vedotin exposure varied. Here the sequenced sample was peripheral blood mononuclear cells (PBMCs), taken before the second cycle of nivolumab. These receptors all come from a human donor with classical Hodgkin lymphoma.

V and J are TRBV7-6 and TRBJ1-1, with TRBD1 as a possible D gene (6 bases). The germline V and J ends were trimmed by 4 bases and 6 bases, with 21 bases remaining between them. This CDR3 contains 16 residues. Per germline, CDR1 SGHVS and CDR2 FNYEAQ. CDR3 DNA sequence: TGTGCCAGCAGCTCCAAGCCCGGGACAAGTTTGTCTGAAGCTTTCTTT. Its translation is CASSSKPGTSLSEAFF. Filled out from reference TRBV7-6 and TRBJ1-1, the complete variable domain reads GAGVSQSPRYKVTKRGQDVALRCDPISGHVSLYWYRQALGQGPEFLTYFNYEAQQDKSGLPNDRFSAERPEGSISTLTIQRTEQRDSAMYRCASSSKPGTSLSEAFFGQGTRLTVV.

The chain employs TRBV12-5 and TRBJ2-1; D is perhaps TRBD1 or TRBD2 (5 bases each). The germline CDR1 and CDR2 sequences are LGHNT and FRNRAP. V lost 6 bases and J 1 base, leaving 10 bases between the germline ends. CDR3 length equals 14 residues. CDR3: CASGIWGSYNEQFF. The CDR3 DNA reads TGTGCTAGTGGGATTTGGGGGTCCTACAATGAGCAGTTCTTC.

The rearrangement links TRBV5-1 to TRBJ2-1; maybe TRBD2 (6 bases). Germline V gene sequence: CDR1 SGHRS, CDR2 YFSETQ. CDR3 size: 15 residues. V was clipped by 0 bases and J by 8 bases, with 15 bases between them. CDR3 sequence: CASSLVFGGVDEQFF. DNA of the CDR3: TGCGCCAGCAGCTTGGTCTTCGGGGGAGTCGATGAGCAGTTCTTC.

The V call is TRBV27, the J call TRBJ2-1, with 16 positions matching TRBD2. CDR1 is MNHEY, CDR2 SMNVEV, per germline (reference sequence). V gave up 8 bases and J gave up 0 bases; unmatched junction bases: 4. The CDR3 is made up of 17 amino acids. The CDR3 here is CASAGTSGRGSYNEQFF. Here the CDR3 DNA reads TGTGCCAGCGCCGGGACTAGCGGGAGGGGCTCCTACAATGAGCAGTTCTTC.

The chain links TRBV19 to TRBJ2-3; 9 bases agree with TRBD1. The CDR3 has 16 amino acids. Germline loops: CDR1 LNHDA, CDR2 SQIVND (reference sequence). V trimming: 5 bases; J trimming: 6 bases; junction bases outside the gene matches: 12. The CDR3 bases are TGTGCCAGTAGTCAACCGGACAGGGGTTCAATCGATACGCAGTATTTT. It is translated as CASSQPDRGSIDTQYF.

The chain uses TRBV28 and TRBJ2-7; 14 bases map to TRBD2. With V trimmed by 6 bases and J by 7 bases, 11 bases remained unmatched. The CDR3 loop spans 16 amino acids. Germline values: CDR1 MDHEN, CDR2 SYDVKM. The chain's CDR3 is CASSPAGTSGRGEQYF. The CDR3 DNA reads as TGTGCCAGCAGCCCAGCCGGGACTAGCGGGAGAGGGGAGCAGTACTTC.

The chain carries TRBV4-2 and TRBJ2-5, with unresolved D. The V end was cut by 3 bases, the J end by 5 bases, with 13 bases between. From germline, CDR1 is LGHNA and CDR2 YNFKEQ. The CDR3 covers 14 residues. The CDR3 bases are TGTGCCAGCAGCCAGGGGATCGCGCTGGAGACCCAGTACTTC. It specifies CASSQGIALETQYF.

J is TRBJ2-1 and V is TRBV5-6, with 9 bases matching TRBD1. The J segment lost 1 base and the V segment lost 4 bases, leaving 6 bases of the junction unmatched. This CDR3 has 16 residues. Germline CDR1 is SGHDT and CDR2 is YYEEEE. The CDR3 spells CASSTIQGASYNEQFF. Written as DNA, the CDR3 is TGTGCCAGCAGCACAATACAGGGGGCGTCCTACAATGAGCAGTTCTTC.

The chain combines TRBV4-1 with TRBJ2-1, with TRBD2 matching 9 bases. V trimming: 0 bases; J trimming: 4 bases; junction bases outside the gene matches: 13. This CDR3 contains 19 residues. Germline assignment: CDR1 MGHRA and CDR2 YSYEKL. In DNA, the CDR3 is TGCGCCAGCAGCCAAGATTTCCCCGGGCTAGCGGGATGGTACAATGAGCAGTTCTTC. It translates to CASSQDFPGLAGWYNEQFF.

V is TRBV5-4 and J is TRBJ1-2; D unresolved. V was shortened by 0 bases and J by 1 base, with 10 bases between the two germline ends. The CDR3 sequence is 15 residues long. Germline V gives CDR1 SGHNT, CDR2 YYREEE (reference sequence). The CDR3 DNA reads TGTGCCAGCAGCTTGGTAGACACTCATAACTATGGCTACACCTTC. Residues: CASSLVDTHNYGYTF.

The chain uses TRBV5-3 and TRBJ1-2; TRBD1 agrees at 10 bases. TRBV5-3 is placed among ORFs of uncertain function. V was clipped by 7 bases and J by 3 bases; unmatched bases: 15. The CDR3 has 17 amino acids. The CDR3 loop is CARGFLKTGGIDYGYTF. The CDR3 bases are TGTGCCAGAGGGTTTTTAAAGACAGGGGGCATTGACTATGGCTACACCTTC.

J is TRBJ2-7 and V is TRBV5-1; D might be TRBD1 or TRBD2, each matching 5 bases. The V gene's germline CDR1 is SGHRS and CDR2 YFSETQ. The germline V and J ends were trimmed by 6 bases and 3 bases, with 16 bases remaining between them. The CDR3 contains 14 residues. CDR3 protein: CASTFGGSNYEQYF. The DNA for the CDR3 is TGCGCCAGCACCTTTGGGGGATCCAACTACGAGCAGTACTTC.

The V call is TRBV18, the J call TRBJ2-7; 15 nucleotides match TRBD2. The CDR3 extends over 16 amino acids. The ends lost 2 bases at V and 7 bases at J; junction bases unmatched: 6. The germline gives CDR1 KGHSH, CDR2 LQKENI. CDR3 coding DNA: TGTGCCAGCTCACCAATATCGGGACTAGCGGGGGGAGAGCAGTACTTC. Its translation: CASSPISGLAGGEQYF. The whole variable domain, remainder taken from reference TRBV18 and TRBJ2-7, is NAGVMQNPRHLVRRRGQEARLRCSPMKGHSHVYWYRQLPEEGLKFMVYLQKENIIDESGMPKERFSAEFPKEGPSILRIQQVVRGDSAAYFCASSPISGLAGGEQYFGPGTRLTVT.

V and J are TRBV4-2 and TRBJ2-1; possibly TRBD2 for D (6 bases). Trimming took 0 bases from V and 6 from J, leaving 15 bases between them. There are 16 residues in the CDR3. Germline CDR1 LGHNA, CDR2 YNFKEQ. The CDR3 DNA reads TGTGCCAGCAGCCAAGATAGGTCGGGGGATTCCAATGAGCAGTTCTTC. Residues: CASSQDRSGDSNEQFF.

CDR3: CASSRQESSYEQYF. The CDR3 DNA sequence: TGTGCCAGTAGTCGACAGGAGAGCTCCTACGAGCAGTACTTC. This chain links TRBV19 with TRBJ2-7; the D gene is possibly TRBD1 (6 bases). From germline, CDR1 is LNHDA and CDR2 SQIVND (reference sequence). The CDR3 spans 14 residues. The V gene lost 5 bases and the J gene lost 0 bases, with 11 bases spanning the gap.

The chain recombines TRBV29-1 with TRBJ2-7, with 8 nucleotides matching TRBD1. This CDR3 is built from 13 residues. V trimming: 6 bases; J trimming: 3 bases; junction bases outside the gene matches: 7. Germline-derived CDR1 and CDR2 are SQVTM and ANQGSEA. The CDR3 DNA reads TGCAGCGTGTCAGGGGGCTCAGGCTACGAGCAGTACTTC. This encodes CSVSGGSGYEQYF.

The chain couples TRBV5-6 to TRBJ2-5; a weak D match, TRBD1 (5 bases). Trimming took off 4 bases at V and 2 bases at J, with 15 bases between the two ends. From germline, CDR1 is SGHDT and CDR2 YYEEEE. This CDR3 comprises 15 residues. CDR3 loop: CASSLGSTAQETQYF. CDR3 in DNA: TGTGCCAGCAGCCTCGGTTCGACAGCTCAAGAGACCCAGTACTTC. Filled out from reference TRBV5-6 and TRBJ2-5, the complete variable domain reads DAGVTQSPTHLIKTRGQQVTLRCSPKSGHDTVSWYQQALGQGPQFIFQYYEEEERQRGNFPDRFSGHQFPNYSSELNVNALLLGDSALYLCASSLGSTAQETQYFGPGTRLLVL.

A few counts support this clone. The J gene is TRBJ2-3, the V gene TRBV21-1; the table assigns TRBD2, which was not confirmed against the DNA. TRBV21-1 counts as a pseudogene. The CDR3 totals 19 residues. CDR3 DNA: TGTGCCAGCAGCAAAGGGTGGGGGGGGAGGTTGTGGGGCACAGATACGCAGTATTTT. This translates into CASSKGWGGRLWGTDTQYF.

The chain carries TRBV29-1 and TRBJ2-7, with 10 nucleotides matching TRBD2. The junction had 5 bases not matched to a gene; V was cut back by 6 bases and J by 6 bases. The germline V gene has CDR1 SQVTM and CDR2 ANQGSEA. The CDR3 consists of 12 residues. CDR3 bases: TGCAGCGTCGGAAGCGGGAGGGGCGAGCAGTACTTC. Its protein product is CSVGSGRGEQYF.

This clone was seen a single time. The chain employs TRBV10-2 and TRBJ2-7, with 10 bases identical to TRBD2. Germline V gives CDR1 WSHSY, CDR2 SAAADI. This CDR3 is 14 amino acids long. The junction had 4 bases not matched to a gene; V was cut back by 7 bases and J by 1 base. Here the CDR3 reads CASKVAGGSYEQYF. The CDR3 region has the DNA TGCGCCAGCAAGGTAGCGGGGGGTTCCTACGAGCAGTACTTC.

The J gene is TRBJ2-1, the V gene TRBV27; D not resolved. The V and J ends lost 1 base and 2 bases respectively, with 9 bases between them. The V gene's germline CDR1 is MNHEY and CDR2 SMNVEV (reference sequence). The CDR3 spans 15 residues. In nucleotides, the CDR3 is TGTGCCAGCAGTTTATTGGGCAACCCCTACAATGAGCAGTTCTTC. Translating it yields CASSLLGNPYNEQFF.

The rearrangement joins TRBV13 to TRBJ2-7; no reliable D call. With 6 bases removed from V and 1 base from J, the gap between germline ends came to 19 bases. This CDR3 region has 16 residues. CDR1 is PRHDT and CDR2 is FYEKMQ in the germline V gene (reference sequence). The DNA for the CDR3 is TGTGCCAGCAGGAAGGCTTACCCGACTCCTTCCTACGAGCAGTACTTC. This translates into CASRKAYPTPSYEQYF.

The chain uses TRBV27 and TRBJ2-5, with a possible D match to TRBD1 (6 bases). CDR3 size: 14 residues. Germline CDR1 MNHEY, CDR2 SMNVEV (reference sequence). Trimming removed 9 bases at V and 1 base at J, with 15 bases between. CDR3: CASGGGRFQETQYF. DNA for the CDR3: TGTGCCAGTGGGGGCGGACGGTTCCAAGAGACCCAGTACTTC.

The rearrangement joins TRBV19 to TRBJ1-3; D remains ambiguous. V lost 3 bases, J lost 0 bases, and 9 bases lay in between. Germline V gene data show CDR1 as LNHDA and CDR2 as SQIVND (reference sequence). There are 15 residues in the CDR3. CDR3 residues: CASSMDRFSGNTIYF. The DNA of the CDR3 is TGTGCCAGTAGTATGGACCGGTTCTCTGGAAACACCATATATTTT.

This rearrangement joins TRBV29-1 to TRBJ2-7, with D perhaps TRBD2 (5 bases). Germline assignment: CDR1 SQVTM and CDR2 ANQGSEA. This CDR3 is 13 amino acids long. With 6 bases removed from V and 4 bases from J, the gap between germline ends came to 16 bases. The CDR3 is CSVADLFSYEQYF. CDR3 nucleotides: TGCAGCGTCGCGGACTTATTTTCGTACGAGCAGTACTTC.

The CDR3 is CASSLYPSLYQPQHF. CDR3 DNA: TGTGCCAGCAGCTTATATCCTTCATTATATCAGCCCCAGCATTTT. The chain joins TRBV11-3 to TRBJ1-5; D unresolved. V lost 2 bases to trimming and J lost 5 bases, with 13 bases between them. Germline V gene data show CDR1 as SGHNT and CDR2 as YENEEA. The CDR3 runs to 15 residues.

CDR3 in amino acids: CASRDRERAYGYTF. The CDR3 coding sequence is TGTGCCAGCAGGGACAGGGAGAGGGCCTATGGCTACACCTTC. V is TRBV2 and J is TRBJ1-2; 8 positions agree with TRBD1. The length of the CDR3 is 14 residues. Germline CDR1 reads SNHLY; CDR2 reads FYNNEI. V was clipped by 6 bases and J by 4 bases; unmatched bases: 7.